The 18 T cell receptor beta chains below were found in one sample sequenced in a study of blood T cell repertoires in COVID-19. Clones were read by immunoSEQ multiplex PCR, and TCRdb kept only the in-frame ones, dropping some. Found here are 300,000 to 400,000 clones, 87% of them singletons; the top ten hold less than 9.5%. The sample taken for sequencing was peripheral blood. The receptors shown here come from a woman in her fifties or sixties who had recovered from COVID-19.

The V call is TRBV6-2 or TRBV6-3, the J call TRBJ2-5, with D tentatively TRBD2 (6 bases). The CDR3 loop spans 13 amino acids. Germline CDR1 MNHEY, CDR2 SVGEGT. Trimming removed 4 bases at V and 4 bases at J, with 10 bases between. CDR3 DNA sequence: TGTGCCAGCAGTTGGAGCGGGCCAGAGACCCAGTACTTC. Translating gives CASSWSGPETQYF.

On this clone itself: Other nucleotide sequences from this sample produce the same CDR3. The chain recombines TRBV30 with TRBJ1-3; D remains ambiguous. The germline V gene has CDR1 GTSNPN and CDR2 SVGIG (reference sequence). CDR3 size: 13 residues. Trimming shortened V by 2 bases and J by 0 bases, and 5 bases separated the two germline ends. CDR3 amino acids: CAWSRDSGNTIYF. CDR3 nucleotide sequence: TGTGCCTGGAGTCGGGACTCTGGAAACACCATATATTTT.

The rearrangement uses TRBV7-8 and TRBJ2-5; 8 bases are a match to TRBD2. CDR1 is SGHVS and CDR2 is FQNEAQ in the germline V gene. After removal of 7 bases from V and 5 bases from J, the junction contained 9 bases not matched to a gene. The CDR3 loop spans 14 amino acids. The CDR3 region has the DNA TGTGCCAGCATAGGAGGACTAGCATTTGAGACCCAGTACTTC. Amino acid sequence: CASIGGLAFETQYF.

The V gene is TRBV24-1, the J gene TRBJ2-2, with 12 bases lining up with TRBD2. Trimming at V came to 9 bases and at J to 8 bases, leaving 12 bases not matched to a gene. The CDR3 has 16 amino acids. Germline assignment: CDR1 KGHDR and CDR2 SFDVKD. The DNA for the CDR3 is TGTGCCACCCTATCGCAGACTAGCGGGAGTTTAGGGGAGCTGTTTTTT. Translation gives CATLSQTSGSLGELFF.

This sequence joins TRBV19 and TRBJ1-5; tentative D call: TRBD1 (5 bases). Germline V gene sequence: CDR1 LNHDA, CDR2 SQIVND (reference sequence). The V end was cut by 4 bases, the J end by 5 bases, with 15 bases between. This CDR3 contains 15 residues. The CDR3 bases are TGTGCCAGTAGTACCCTGGGGGAGGGGTATCAGCCCCAGCATTTT. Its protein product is CASSTLGEGYQPQHF.

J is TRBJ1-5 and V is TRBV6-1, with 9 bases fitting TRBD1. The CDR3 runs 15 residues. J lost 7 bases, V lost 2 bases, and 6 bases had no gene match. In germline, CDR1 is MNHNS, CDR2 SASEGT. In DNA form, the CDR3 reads TGTGCCAGCAGTGAATCACCGGGACAGGGACAGCCCCAGCATTTT. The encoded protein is CASSESPGQGQPQHF.

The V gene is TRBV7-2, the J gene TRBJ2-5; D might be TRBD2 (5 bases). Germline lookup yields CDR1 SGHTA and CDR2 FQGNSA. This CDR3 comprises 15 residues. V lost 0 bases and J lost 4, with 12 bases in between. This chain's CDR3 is CASSLAPGSGETQYF. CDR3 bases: TGTGCCAGCAGCTTAGCGCCGGGATCGGGAGAGACCCAGTACTTC.

The CDR3 protein is CASSVVGAGANNEQFF. The CDR3 DNA follows: TGTGCCAGCAGCGTAGTAGGGGCAGGGGCAAACAATGAGCAGTTCTTC. J is TRBJ2-1 and V is TRBV9, with a tentative D call TRBD1 (6 bases). The CDR3 loop spans 16 amino acids. Germline V gives CDR1 SGDLS, CDR2 YYNGEE. V lost 0 bases to trimming and J lost 5 bases, with 15 bases between them.

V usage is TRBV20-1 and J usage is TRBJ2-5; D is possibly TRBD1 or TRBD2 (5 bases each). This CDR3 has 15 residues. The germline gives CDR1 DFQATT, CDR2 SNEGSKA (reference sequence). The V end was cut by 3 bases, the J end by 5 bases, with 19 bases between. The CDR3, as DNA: TGCAGTGCTAGTGGAGGTGGGGCCCTGGGGGAGACCCAGTACTTC. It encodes CSASGGGALGETQYF.

The CDR3 is CASSRLAGGLEQFF. The DNA of the CDR3 is TGTGCCAGCAGCAGACTAGCGGGGGGTCTAGAGCAGTTCTTC. This chain uses TRBV7-9 with TRBJ2-1; 13 positions match TRBD2. Unmatched junction bases numbered 5, after V lost 5 bases and J lost 10 bases. From germline, CDR1 is SEHNR and CDR2 FQNEAQ (reference sequence). The CDR3 has 14 residues.

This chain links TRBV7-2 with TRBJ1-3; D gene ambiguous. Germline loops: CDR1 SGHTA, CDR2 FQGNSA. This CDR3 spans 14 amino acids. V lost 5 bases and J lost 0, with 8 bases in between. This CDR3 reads CASSGTVSGNTIYF. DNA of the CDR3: TGTGCCAGCAGCGGAACAGTCTCTGGAAACACCATATATTTT.

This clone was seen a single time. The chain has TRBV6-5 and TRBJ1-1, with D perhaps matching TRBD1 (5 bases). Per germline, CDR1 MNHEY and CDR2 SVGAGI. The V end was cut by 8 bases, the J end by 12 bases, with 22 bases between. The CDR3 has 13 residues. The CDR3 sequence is CASRVISSGLTFF. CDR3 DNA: TGTGCCAGCCGAGTTATTTCATCAGGGTTAACTTTCTTT.

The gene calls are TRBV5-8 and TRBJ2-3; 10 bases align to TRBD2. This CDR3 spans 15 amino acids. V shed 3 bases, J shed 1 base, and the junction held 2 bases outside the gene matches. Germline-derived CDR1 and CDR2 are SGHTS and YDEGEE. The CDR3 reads CASSSGTSGTDTQYF. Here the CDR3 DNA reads TGTGCCAGCAGCTCGGGGACTAGCGGCACAGATACGCAGTATTTT.

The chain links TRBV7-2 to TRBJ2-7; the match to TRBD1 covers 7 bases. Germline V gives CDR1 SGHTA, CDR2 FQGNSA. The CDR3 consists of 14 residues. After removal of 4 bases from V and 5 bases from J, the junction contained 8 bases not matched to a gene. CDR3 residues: CASSSRTGIDEQYF. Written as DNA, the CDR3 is TGTGCCAGCAGCTCCCGGACAGGTATCGACGAGCAGTACTTC.

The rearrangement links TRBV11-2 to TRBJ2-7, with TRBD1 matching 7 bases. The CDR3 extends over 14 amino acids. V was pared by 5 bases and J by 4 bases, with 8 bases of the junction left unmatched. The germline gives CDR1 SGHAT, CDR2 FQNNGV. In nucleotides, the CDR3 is TGTGCCAGCAGCAACTGGACAGGCACATACGAGCAGTACTTC. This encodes CASSNWTGTYEQYF.

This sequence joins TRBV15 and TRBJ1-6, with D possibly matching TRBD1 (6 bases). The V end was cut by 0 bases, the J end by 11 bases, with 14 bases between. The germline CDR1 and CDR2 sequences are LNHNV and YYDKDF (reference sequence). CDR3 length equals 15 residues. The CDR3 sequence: CATSRDQGLWTPLHF. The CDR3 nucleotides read TGTGCCACCAGCAGAGATCAGGGGTTGTGGACACCCCTCCACTTT.

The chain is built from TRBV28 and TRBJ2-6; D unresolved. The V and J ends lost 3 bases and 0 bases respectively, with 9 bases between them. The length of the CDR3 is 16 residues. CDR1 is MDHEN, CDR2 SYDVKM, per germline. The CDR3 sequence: CASSFLRNSGANVLTF. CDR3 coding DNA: TGTGCCAGCAGTTTTTTGCGGAACTCTGGGGCCAACGTCCTGACTTTC.

The CDR3 nucleotides read TGTGCCAGCAGTTCTTGGGGCGGGACAGGGACCGGGGAGCTGTTTTTT. Protein: CASSSWGGTGTGELFF. This chain uses TRBV6-5 with TRBJ2-2, with 9 nucleotides matching TRBD1. Germline trimming cut 4 bases from V and 5 bases from J; bases unmatched to any gene: 8. The CDR3 is 16 amino acids. Germline lookup yields CDR1 MNHEY and CDR2 SVGAGI.